This entry lists 27 T cell receptor beta chains sequenced from one sample in a study of blood T cells in healthy people across ages. A second PCR, run for about 7 to 11 cycles, used a sample-barcoded 5' primer plus a J-beta primer mix. One entry per CDR3 protein, called by TCRdb with MiXCR from the 5' RACE reads. This sample carries roughly 1.6 million distinct CDR3 sequences, roughly 30% of them seen once, and the ten largest clones take around 10%. The specimen sequenced was blood. These receptors were collected from a woman in her thirties in good health.

The chain links TRBV5-1 to TRBJ2-1; no reliable D call. The CDR3 consists of 13 residues. V was cut by 3 bases and J by 7 bases, with 11 bases left in between. The germline CDR1 and CDR2 sequences are SGHRS and YFSETQ. CDR3 sequence: CASSSAQGNEQFF. CDR3 coding DNA: TGCGCCAGCAGCTCCGCTCAAGGGAATGAGCAGTTCTTC.

V gene TRBV7-2 combines with J gene TRBJ2-7; 7 bases are a match to TRBD2. The germline CDR1 and CDR2 sequences are SGHTA and FQGNSA. V shed 5 bases and J 1 base; nucleotides not matched to a gene: 8. The CDR3 extends over 15 amino acids. CDR3 loop: CASSPLQRGSYEQYF. CDR3 DNA sequence: TGTGCCAGCAGCCCCCTCCAGCGGGGATCCTACGAGCAGTACTTC.

The table lists this clonotype with a few counts. This chain links TRBV28 with TRBJ2-5; 7 bases match TRBD2. CDR3 length: 18 residues. CDR1 MDHEN and CDR2 SYDVKM come from the germline V gene. V gave up 7 bases and J gave up 2 bases; unmatched junction bases: 19. This CDR3 reads CASTNYRGRVPHQETQYF. The CDR3 DNA is TGTGCCAGCACCAATTACCGTGGGAGGGTGCCGCATCAAGAGACCCAGTACTTC.

V is TRBV21-1 and J is TRBJ2-3; the table's D gene call, TRBD1, was not cross checked with the DNA. TRBV21-1 is a documented pseudogene. The CDR3 loop spans 15 amino acids. CDR3 protein: CASSKTGFSTDTQYF. The DNA of the CDR3 is TGTGCCAGCAGCAAGACAGGATTTAGCACAGATACGCAGTATTTT.

This sequence joins TRBV5-1 and TRBJ2-1; D is perhaps TRBD1 (6 bases). The J call may be wrong; the DNA end is better matched by TRBJ2-7. The CDR3 length is 13 residues. The germline CDR1 and CDR2 sequences are SGHRS and YFSETQ. CDR3 amino acids: CASSLAQGTKQYF. CDR3 nucleotides: TGCGCCAGCAGCTTAGCGCAGGGGACCAAGCAGTACTTC.

The chain is built from TRBV7-3 and TRBJ1-1, with D possibly matching TRBD1 (6 bases). This CDR3 comprises 14 residues. CDR1 and CDR2 (germline): SGHTA, FQGTGA. Trimming removed 2 bases at V and 4 bases at J, with 11 bases between. The CDR3 loop reads CASSLHRVGTEAFF. DNA for the CDR3: TGTGCCAGCAGCTTACACAGGGTCGGCACTGAAGCTTTCTTT. The whole variable domain, filled in from reference TRBV7-3 and TRBJ1-1, reads GAGVSQTPSNKVTEKGKYVELRCDPISGHTALYWYRQSLGQGPEFLIYFQGTGAADDSGLPNDRFFAVRPEGSVSTLKIQRTERGDSAVYLCASSLHRVGTEAFFGQGTRLTVV.

The chain joins TRBV6-1 to TRBJ2-7; no definite D call. This CDR3 comprises 13 residues. Trimming took off 5 bases at V and 5 bases at J, with 13 bases between the two ends. Germline V CDR1 and CDR2: MNHNS, SASEGT. CDR3 DNA sequence: TGTGCCAGCAGTCGGATAGCTCGGGACGAGCAGTACTTC. Protein sequence: CASSRIARDEQYF.

This sequence joins TRBV11-2 and TRBJ1-2; D uncertain. CDR3 size: 15 residues. The V end was cut by 1 base, the J end by 2 bases, with 11 bases between. Germline assignment: CDR1 SGHAT and CDR2 FQNNGV. The CDR3: CASSLGPRANYGYTF. The CDR3 coding sequence is TGTGCCAGCAGCTTAGGTCCCCGGGCGAACTATGGCTACACCTTC.

This chain links TRBV20-1 with TRBJ2-7, with 8 nucleotides matching TRBD2. The CDR3 runs 14 residues. CDR1 and CDR2 (germline): DFQATT, SNEGSKA (reference sequence). The ends lost 0 bases at V and 3 bases at J; junction bases unmatched: 4. This chain's CDR3 is CSARDPGLVYEQYF. The CDR3 coding sequence is TGCAGTGCTAGAGATCCGGGACTAGTCTACGAGCAGTACTTC.

This chain links TRBV5-6 with TRBJ2-1, with D perhaps TRBD1 or TRBD2 (6 bases each). Trimming removed 7 bases from V and 0 bases from J, with 14 bases in between. In germline, CDR1 is SGHDT, CDR2 YYEEEE. CDR3 length: 15 amino acids. CDR3 DNA sequence: TGTGCCAGCTCAAGGGGGGAAGGCTCCTACAATGAGCAGTTCTTC. Its protein product is CASSRGEGSYNEQFF.

The CDR3: CASSEWGRSSYEQYF. CDR3 bases: TGTGCCAGCAGTGAATGGGGCCGGTCCTCCTACGAGCAGTACTTC. The J gene is TRBJ2-7, the V gene TRBV2, with a possible D match to TRBD1 (5 bases). Germline V gives CDR1 SNHLY, CDR2 FYNNEI. The CDR3 sequence is 15 residues long. The V end was cut by 2 bases, the J end by 0 bases, with 11 bases between.

In this sample, this clonotype turned up a few times. This chain uses TRBV13 with TRBJ2-7; 10 bases are a match to TRBD2. The CDR3 length is 16 residues. The germline gives CDR1 PRHDT, CDR2 FYEKMQ (reference sequence). V dropped 2 bases and J dropped 0; count of bases not matched to a gene: 4. The chain's CDR3 is CASSLSGGAHSYEQYF. For the CDR3, the DNA is TGTGCCAGCAGCTTAAGCGGGGGGGCACACTCCTACGAGCAGTACTTC. The complete variable domain, with remaining parts taken from reference TRBV13 and TRBJ2-7, reads AAGVIQSPRHLIKEKRETATLKCYPIPRHDTVYWYQQGPGQDPQFLISFYEKMQSDKGSIPDRFSAQQFSDYHSELNMSSLELGDSALYFCASSLSGGAHSYEQYFGPGTRLTVT.

This clonotype was seen a handful of times. The V call is TRBV15, the J call TRBJ2-7; D might be TRBD1 or TRBD2, each matching 5 bases. V was trimmed by 1 base and J by 2 bases, leaving 15 bases between them. The CDR3 has 16 amino acids. Germline CDR1 LNHNV, CDR2 YYDKDF (reference sequence). The CDR3 here is CATSRAFRDGTYEQYF. In nucleotides, the CDR3 is TGTGCCACCAGCAGAGCTTTTCGGGACGGTACCTACGAGCAGTACTTC.

This clonotype appeared a few times. One end of the junction varies from germline; a read error may be responsible. The chain links TRBV6-1 to TRBJ1-5; no clear D. Germline-derived CDR1 and CDR2 are MNHNS and SASEGT. CDR3 length: 14 residues. The CDR3 DNA reads TGTGCCAGCAGAGAAGTGTATAGCAATCAGCCCCAGCATTTT. Its translation is CASREVYSNQPQHF.

The V call is TRBV20-1, the J call TRBJ2-1; 14 positions match TRBD2. V lost 6 bases and J lost 9; bases outside the gene matches: 16. The length of the CDR3 is 17 residues. In germline, CDR1 is DFQATT, CDR2 SNEGSKA (reference sequence). The CDR3 bases are TGCAGTGCCTCCGGGACTAGCGGGAGCTCCTTACAAGTTGAGCAGTTCTTC. It specifies CSASGTSGSSLQVEQFF.

This clonotype was recorded at least ten times. V usage is TRBV4-1 and J usage is TRBJ1-2, with 7 bases identical to TRBD1. The V segment lost 0 bases and the J segment 8 bases; nucleotides outside the gene matches: 6. The CDR3 is 14 residues long. Germline CDR1 MGHRA, CDR2 YSYEKL. CDR3 amino acids: CASSQDTEGAGYTF. CDR3 nucleotides: TGCGCCAGCAGCCAAGATACAGAGGGGGCCGGCTACACCTTC.

A few counts support this clonotype. The V gene is TRBV27, the J gene TRBJ2-7; D might be TRBD2 (6 bases). V was pared by 7 bases and J by 2 bases, with 18 bases between. The CDR3 runs to 15 residues. The germline V gene has CDR1 MNHEY and CDR2 SMNVEV (reference sequence). DNA of the CDR3: TGTGCCAGCACCACGGGGGTAGGAGGGGCCTACGAGCAGTACTTC. Amino acids: CASTTGVGGAYEQYF.

The chain's CDR3 is CASSLAGQLSGANVLTF. For the CDR3, the DNA is TGTGCCAGCAGCTTAGCGGGACAGCTCTCTGGGGCCAACGTCCTGACTTTC. This chain joins TRBV7-2 and TRBJ2-6; 7 positions agree with TRBD1. This CDR3 has 17 amino acids. Per the germline V gene, CDR1 is SGHTA and CDR2 is FQGNSA. Germline trimming cut 0 bases from V and 0 bases from J; bases unmatched to any gene: 2.

The chain recombines TRBV5-5 with TRBJ2-2, with D perhaps being TRBD1 or TRBD2 (6 bases each). This CDR3 has 16 residues. V lost 4 bases, J lost 4 bases, and 17 bases lay in between. Germline V CDR1 and CDR2: SGHKS, YYEKEE (reference sequence). In nucleotides, the CDR3 is TGTGCCAGCAGCCCCCAATGGGGGGCAGGCACCGGGGAGCTGTTTTTT. Translation gives CASSPQWGAGTGELFF.

This rearrangement joins TRBV20-1 to TRBJ2-1; 9 bases are a match to TRBD2. Germline CDR1 is DFQATT and CDR2 is SNEGSKA (reference sequence). This CDR3 has 14 residues. After removal of 0 bases from V and 8 bases from J, the junction contained 5 bases not matched to a gene. CDR3 DNA sequence: TGCAGTGCTAGAGATCGTTGGACTAGCGATGAGCAGTTCTTC. It translates to CSARDRWTSDEQFF.

The chain is built from TRBV6-5 and TRBJ1-1; TRBD1 might be the D (5 bases). V was clipped by 5 bases and J by 3 bases, with 10 bases between them. CDR1 and CDR2 from the germline V gene are MNHEY and SVGAGI. This CDR3 is 13 amino acids long. The CDR3 spells CASSIGEHTEAFF. The CDR3 DNA reads TGTGCCAGCAGTATAGGGGAGCACACTGAAGCTTTCTTT.

The chain recombines TRBV9 with TRBJ1-2; D is possibly TRBD1 (6 bases). CDR1 is SGDLS, CDR2 YYNGEE, per germline. The CDR3 has 15 amino acids. The ends were cut back, 4 bases at V and 6 bases at J, with 19 bases in the middle. The chain's CDR3 is CASSPDPDRNHGYTF. The CDR3 bases are TGTGCCAGCAGCCCAGACCCAGACAGGAACCATGGCTACACCTTC.

The chain couples TRBV20-1 to TRBJ1-5, with a tentative D call TRBD1 (6 bases). V lost 5 bases and J lost 5, with 16 bases in between. The germline gives CDR1 DFQATT, CDR2 SNEGSKA (reference sequence). This CDR3 has 14 residues. The CDR3: CSAQRGDLYQPQHF. CDR3 sequence (DNA): TGCAGTGCTCAGAGGGGGGATCTTTATCAGCCCCAGCATTTT.

Concerning this clonotype itself: A junction boundary mismatches the germline segment, possibly from a read error. The V gene is TRBV10-2, the J gene TRBJ1-3; tentative D call: TRBD1 (5 bases). The germline CDR1 and CDR2 sequences are WSHSY and SAAADI. CDR3 length: 13 residues. The CDR3 loop reads CASRARAGNTTYF. The CDR3 DNA follows: TGCGCCAGCAGAGCCAGGGCTGGAAACACCACATATTTT.

This clonotype was counted ten times or more. This chain connects TRBV7-9 to TRBJ2-3; D might be TRBD1 (6 bases). With 0 bases removed from V and 0 bases from J, the gap between germline ends came to 7 bases. Per germline, CDR1 SEHNR and CDR2 FQNEAQ (reference sequence). CDR3 length equals 15 residues. DNA for the CDR3: TGTGCCAGCAGCTTAGCTCAGGGGAGCACAGATACGCAGTATTTT. Its protein product is CASSLAQGSTDTQYF.

V gene TRBV20-1 combines with J gene TRBJ1-4; D gene ambiguous. The CDR3 consists of 15 residues. Trimming took off 1 base at V and 6 bases at J, with 15 bases between the two ends. The V gene's germline CDR1 is DFQATT and CDR2 SNEGSKA (reference sequence). The CDR3 DNA sequence: TGCAGTGCTAGAGGCATGACGGCGGGCGATGAAAAACTGTTTTTT. Its protein is CSARGMTAGDEKLFF.

This sequence joins TRBV7-3 and TRBJ2-2; 8 nucleotides match TRBD2. The CDR3 loop spans 14 amino acids. Germline CDR1 and CDR2: SGHTA and FQGTGA. Germline trimming cut 3 bases from V and 7 bases from J; bases unmatched to any gene: 4. The CDR3 loop reads CASSFQRGNGELFF. CDR3 nucleotide sequence: TGTGCCAGCAGCTTCCAGCGGGGGAACGGGGAGCTGTTTTTT.